Listed here are 18 T cell receptor beta chains from one sample, sequenced in a study of beta chain features in type 1 diabetes. The isolated RNA, all of it, was reverse transcribed, so expressed TCRB transcripts were what got sequenced. Profiling relied on immunoSEQ multiplex PCR, and the TCRdb table lists in-frame clones only, not all of them. The data show roughly 700,000 clones, with around an eighth seen just once and 0.02% to 0.025% held by the top ten. Antigens for these TCRs are unknown. Study outcomes and limitations: Shorter TCRB CDR3s, moderately but significantly so, were found in Type 1 diabetes patients in all four CD4+ subsets.

The sample consisted of naive CD4+ T cells from blood. Every receptor here comes from a man aged 18 to 30 with type 1 diabetes.

The chain carries TRBV2 and TRBJ1-2; perhaps TRBD1 as D (5 bases). V was cut by 3 bases and J by 4 bases, with 15 bases left in between. The CDR3 sequence is 15 residues long. Germline values: CDR1 SNHLY, CDR2 FYNNEI. The CDR3 region is CASSDVKGHSYGYTF. The DNA for the CDR3 is TGTGCCAGCAGTGACGTTAAGGGGCATAGCTATGGCTACACCTTC.

The chain uses TRBV28 and TRBJ1-2, with D perhaps matching TRBD1 (6 bases). The ends were cut back, 5 bases at V and 3 bases at J, with 13 bases in the middle. The germline gives CDR1 MDHEN, CDR2 SYDVKM. CDR3 size: 14 residues. The CDR3 bases are TGTGCCAGCAGTCCAAATACAGGGTACTATGGCTACACCTTC. This sequence encodes CASSPNTGYYGYTF.

This clone was detected a few times. The V and J genes are TRBV2 and TRBJ1-2, with 7 bases identical to TRBD1. Germline CDR1 is SNHLY and CDR2 is FYNNEI. The CDR3 is 14 amino acids. V was pared by 5 bases and J by 5 bases, with 8 bases of the junction left unmatched. Written as DNA, the CDR3 is TGTGCCAGCAGTCCCCAAGGACAGGCTTATGGCTACACCTTC. Residues: CASSPQGQAYGYTF.

This clone has just a few counts. The CDR3 DNA is TGTGCCAGCAGCTCCACGATTTTGGGACCCCTCCACTTT. It codes for CASSSTILGPLHF. The V call is TRBV7-2, the J call TRBJ1-6; D is unresolved. Germline V gene lookup returns CDR1 SGHTA and CDR2 FQGNSA. V was clipped by 4 bases and J by 12 bases, with 13 bases between them. The CDR3 loop spans 13 amino acids.

With regard to this clone: Other DNA sequences within the sample encode an identical CDR3. This chain uses TRBV18 with TRBJ2-5; D unresolved. The V and J ends lost 6 bases and 2 bases respectively, with 4 bases between them. This CDR3 region has 11 residues. From germline, CDR1 is KGHSH and CDR2 LQKENI. The CDR3 reads CASSQQETQYF. In DNA, the CDR3 is TGTGCCAGCTCTCAGCAAGAGACCCAGTACTTC.

The rearrangement uses TRBV6-4 and TRBJ1-1, with D uncertain. Germline values: CDR1 MRHNA, CDR2 SNTAGT. The CDR3 contains 13 residues. With 6 bases removed from V and 2 bases from J, the gap between germline ends came to 10 bases. CDR3 protein: CASSQTLNTEAFF. The CDR3 region has the DNA TGTGCCAGCAGCCAGACACTTAACACTGAAGCTTTCTTT.

This clone was seen a handful of times. V gene TRBV5-1 combines with J gene TRBJ1-2; the match to TRBD1 covers 7 bases. The CDR3 extends over 14 amino acids. Germline loops: CDR1 SGHRS, CDR2 YFSETQ. V was clipped by 0 bases and J by 7 bases; unmatched bases: 6. DNA for the CDR3: TGCGCCAGCAGCTTGGGGGTTCGGACAGGTGGCTACACCTTC. Its translation: CASSLGVRTGGYTF.

There are a few counts of this clone. This sequence joins TRBV28 and TRBJ2-7; 9 nucleotides line up with TRBD1. V shed 4 bases, J shed 2 bases, and the junction held 15 bases outside the gene matches. Germline-derived CDR1 and CDR2 are MDHEN and SYDVKM. The CDR3 loop spans 18 amino acids. The CDR3 loop reads CASSSPLLGQGRAYEQYF. DNA of the CDR3: TGTGCCAGCAGTTCACCCCTCCTCGGACAGGGGCGTGCCTACGAGCAGTACTTC.

Only a few counts were recorded for this clone. J is TRBJ2-2 and V is TRBV30; no clear D. With 1 base removed from V and 7 bases from J, the gap between germline ends came to 13 bases. This CDR3 contains 14 residues. In germline, CDR1 is GTSNPN, CDR2 SVGIG (reference sequence). The CDR3 region has the DNA TGTGCCTGGAGTGGTCAAGGTCATGGCGGGGAGCTGTTTTTT. Amino acid sequence: CAWSGQGHGGELFF.

This chain joins TRBV7-9 and TRBJ2-5, with 12 bases identical to TRBD1. CDR1 is SEHNR, CDR2 FQNEAQ, per germline (reference sequence). V trimming: 5 bases; J trimming: 2 bases; junction bases outside the gene matches: 6. The CDR3 has 16 amino acids. CDR3 residues: CASSLPGQGAQETQYF. CDR3 bases: TGTGCCAGCAGCCTACCGGGACAGGGGGCTCAAGAGACCCAGTACTTC.

The rearrangement joins TRBV9 to TRBJ2-5; 7 bases are a match to TRBD2. V dropped 4 bases and J dropped 3; count of bases not matched to a gene: 6. The length of the CDR3 is 14 residues. Germline loops: CDR1 SGDLS, CDR2 YYNGEE. Here the CDR3 DNA reads TGTGCCAGCAGCCCCCGGGGAGGGAAAGAGACCCAGTACTTC. Translated: CASSPRGGKETQYF.

V is TRBV7-9 and J is TRBJ2-7, with unresolved D. The V gene's germline CDR1 is SEHNR and CDR2 FQNEAQ (reference sequence). V was clipped by 0 bases and J by 6 bases, with 15 bases between them. There are 15 residues in the CDR3. The CDR3, as DNA: TGTGCCAGCAGCTTAGCGGTGACCGGTTCTGGCGAGCAGTACTTC. Translating it yields CASSLAVTGSGEQYF.

About this clone itself: One end of the junction is discordant with germline, which a read error may explain. Other DNA sequences in the same sample also yield this CDR3. The chain uses TRBV20-1 and TRBJ1-1; D is unresolved. Germline V gene lookup returns CDR1 DFQATT and CDR2 SNEGSKA (reference sequence). The CDR3 is made up of 11 amino acids. CDR3 sequence reads: CSARGVAEAFF. The CDR3 DNA follows: TGCAGTGCCAGAGGTGTGGCTGAAGCTTTCTTT.

In its sample, this clone was seen a few times. The chain links TRBV9 to TRBJ2-5; a possible D gene is TRBD1 (5 bases). Germline CDR1 reads SGDLS; CDR2 reads YYNGEE. Trimming shortened V by 3 bases and J by 5 bases, and 14 bases separated the two germline ends. This CDR3 contains 14 residues. The CDR3 loop reads CASSGPQEGETQYF. The CDR3 region has the DNA TGTGCCAGCAGCGGACCACAGGAAGGGGAGACCCAGTACTTC.

V is TRBV19 and J is TRBJ1-2, with no clear D. The CDR3 loop spans 12 amino acids. Germline V lookup: CDR1 LNHDA, CDR2 SQIVND (reference sequence). V shed 1 base and J shed 5 bases, with 5 bases lying between them. CDR3: CASSIGPYGYTF. The CDR3 DNA follows: TGTGCCAGTAGTATAGGACCTTATGGCTACACCTTC.

This clone was found a few times. CDR3 sequence: CASSEVVAVLYGYTF. The CDR3 DNA sequence: TGTGCCAGCAGTGAAGTCGTGGCCGTACTTTATGGCTACACCTTC. J is TRBJ1-2 and V is TRBV6-1; D call uncertain. Trimming left V 1 base short and J 5 bases short, with 14 bases between. Germline-derived CDR1 and CDR2 are MNHNS and SASEGT. CDR3 length: 15 residues.

As to this clone: The sample carries other DNA sequences with the same CDR3. The chain recombines TRBV27 with TRBJ1-1; D is possibly TRBD1 (5 bases). This CDR3 has 13 residues. V gave up 3 bases and J gave up 1 base, with 6 bases separating them. From germline, CDR1 is MNHEY and CDR2 SMNVEV (reference sequence). The CDR3, as DNA: TGTGCCAGCAGTTTCCAGGGGAACACTGAAGCTTTCTTT. Protein product: CASSFQGNTEAFF.

This chain links TRBV9 with TRBJ2-2; tentatively, D is TRBD2 (6 bases). The CDR3 consists of 17 residues. Germline loops: CDR1 SGDLS, CDR2 YYNGEE. With 0 bases removed from V and 7 bases from J, the gap between germline ends came to 19 bases. As DNA, the CDR3 is TGTGCCAGCAGCGTAGCTGGGGGGACGGGGCGTTTCGGGGAGCTGTTTTTT. It specifies CASSVAGGTGRFGELFF.